This is a list of T cell receptor beta chains from one sample in a study of cytomegalovirus exposure and HLA in healthy donors. Libraries were prepared by immunoSEQ multiplex PCR; TCRdb keeps only in-frame clonotypes and omits some of them. This sample has around 170,000 clones, with approximately 75% found just once. The sample comprised PBMCs. The origin of the receptors is a girl aged 5-17 years in good health and CMV-seronegative. Each CDR3 is given with its conserved first and last residue. Fields, in order: D gene, clone size, CDR3 length, V gene, J gene, CDR3 DNA, CDR3 protein. The D gene is left open where the match is weak. The listing skips clone size in some rows; elsewhere it reads once, few, many or a size class.

d_gene: NA; abundance: NA; len: 14; v_gene: TRBV27; j_gene: TRBJ2-7; CDR3nt: TGTGCCAGCAGTCGCTTACAGGGATCCTACGAGCAGTACTTC; CDR3aa: CASSRLQGSYEQYF
d_gene: NA; abundance: few; len: 14; v_gene: TRBV2; j_gene: TRBJ1-1; CDR3nt: TGTGCCAGCAGTGAAGCCCGCAGGGTGGGTGAAGCTTTCTTT; CDR3aa: CASSEARRVGEAFF
d_gene: NA; abundance: once; len: 13; v_gene: TRBV29-1; j_gene: TRBJ2-7; CDR3nt: TGCAGCGTTGGGGTTAGGAGGGACTACGAGCAGTACTTC; CDR3aa: CSVGVRRDYEQYF
d_gene: NA; abundance: few; len: 13; v_gene: TRBV6-6; j_gene: TRBJ1-1; CDR3nt: TGTGCCAGCAGTACCCCCGGGAACACTGAAGCTTTCTTT; CDR3aa: CASSTPGNTEAFF
d_gene: TRBD1; abundance: NA; len: 14; v_gene: TRBV19; j_gene: TRBJ1-5; CDR3nt: TGTGCCAGTAGTATCCTACAGGGGAATCAGCCCCAGCATTTT; CDR3aa: CASSILQGNQPQHF
d_gene: TRBD1; abundance: NA; len: 14; v_gene: TRBV15; j_gene: TRBJ2-3; CDR3nt: TGTGCCACCAGCATCCAGGGGGCGAAAGATACGCAGTATTTT; CDR3aa: CATSIQGAKDTQYF
d_gene: NA; abundance: NA; len: 14; v_gene: TRBV5-1; j_gene: TRBJ2-1; CDR3nt: TGCGCCAGCAGCTTGACGGGTTTTGACAATGAGCAGTTCTTC; CDR3aa: CASSLTGFDNEQFF
d_gene: TRBD1; abundance: NA; len: 15; v_gene: TRBV10-3; j_gene: TRBJ1-1; CDR3nt: TGTGCCACCTCCGGGACAGGGGATGAGGACACTGAAGCTTTCTTT; CDR3aa: CATSGTGDEDTEAFF
d_gene: NA; abundance: NA; len: 16; v_gene: TRBV7-6; j_gene: TRBJ2-3; CDR3nt: TGTGCCAGCAGCCCCGGACACCACCCCCCCACAGATACGCAGTATTTT; CDR3aa: CASSPGHHPPTDTQYF
d_gene: NA; abundance: NA; len: 17; v_gene: TRBV27; j_gene: TRBJ2-6; CDR3nt: TGTGCCAGCAGTTTCACATCAGGGCCTATGGGGGCCAACGTCCTGACTTTC; CDR3aa: CASSFTSGPMGANVLTF
d_gene: NA; abundance: NA; len: 15; v_gene: TRBV19; j_gene: TRBJ1-5; CDR3nt: TGTGCCAGTAGCCGCCCAGGCCTCAGCGGTCAGCCCCAGCATTTT; CDR3aa: CASSRPGLSGQPQHF
d_gene: NA; abundance: NA; len: 14; v_gene: TRBV9; j_gene: TRBJ2-7; CDR3nt: TGTGCCAGCAGCGTAGGACTACATGACTACGAGCAGTACTTC; CDR3aa: CASSVGLHDYEQYF
d_gene: TRBD2; abundance: NA; len: 15; v_gene: TRBV19; j_gene: TRBJ2-7; CDR3nt: TGTGCCAGTAGCACACTAGCGGGGGTGGCCTACGAGCAGTACTTC; CDR3aa: CASSTLAGVAYEQYF
d_gene: TRBD2; abundance: NA; len: 15; v_gene: TRBV5-1; j_gene: TRBJ2-7; CDR3nt: TGCGCCAGCAGCTTGGTAGGGACTACCGACTACGAGCAGTACTTC; CDR3aa: CASSLVGTTDYEQYF
d_gene: TRBD1; abundance: NA; len: 19; v_gene: TRBV27; j_gene: TRBJ1-5; CDR3nt: TGTGCCAGCAGTTCCTTCGACAGGGGGAGTATAAGCTTTCTTCAGCCCCAGCATTTT; CDR3aa: CASSSFDRGSISFLQPQHF
d_gene: TRBD1; abundance: once; len: 15; v_gene: TRBV30; j_gene: TRBJ1-5; CDR3nt: TGTGCCTGGAGTGACCGGGACAGAGCGTATCAGCCCCAGCATTTT; CDR3aa: CAWSDRDRAYQPQHF
d_gene: TRBD1; abundance: NA; len: 14; v_gene: TRBV6-1; j_gene: TRBJ1-5; CDR3nt: TGTGCCAGCAGGTTTGGGACAGGGAATCAGCCCCAGCATTTT; CDR3aa: CASRFGTGNQPQHF
d_gene: TRBD2; abundance: NA; len: 14; v_gene: TRBV6-5; j_gene: TRBJ2-7; CDR3nt: TGTGCCAGCAGCCCTAGCGGGCGTTCTTACGAGCAGTACTTC; CDR3aa: CASSPSGRSYEQYF
d_gene: TRBD1; abundance: NA; len: 14; v_gene: TRBV7-2; j_gene: TRBJ1-6; CDR3nt: TGTGGGGGGGGGACAGGGGCGCAGGAGTCACCCCTCCACTTT; CDR3aa: CGGGTGAQESPLHF
d_gene: NA; abundance: few; len: 13; v_gene: TRBV21-1; j_gene: TRBJ1-5; CDR3nt: TGTGCCAGCAACTCGGGACAGGTCCAGCCCCAGCATTTT; CDR3aa: CASNSGQVQPQHF
d_gene: NA; abundance: NA; len: 12; v_gene: TRBV7-8; j_gene: TRBJ2-3; CDR3nt: TGTGCCAGCAGACGATCGGGGGATACGCAGTATTTT; CDR3aa: CASRRSGDTQYF
d_gene: TRBD1; abundance: few; len: 15; v_gene: TRBV6-6; j_gene: TRBJ1-1; CDR3nt: TGTGCCAGCAGTTACCCAGGACAGGGTAGCACTGAAGCTTTCTTT; CDR3aa: CASSYPGQGSTEAFF
d_gene: NA; abundance: NA; len: 15; v_gene: TRBV7-9; j_gene: TRBJ2-5; CDR3nt: TGTGCCAGCAGCTTATCAATAGGGGGGGAAGAGACCCAGTACTTC; CDR3aa: CASSLSIGGEETQYF
d_gene: TRBD1; abundance: NA; len: 21; v_gene: TRBV4-1; j_gene: TRBJ2-6; CDR3nt: TGCGCCAGCTCAAAGGGCCCCGACAGGGGACTTTCCTCCTCTGGGGCCAACGTCCTGACTTTC; CDR3aa: CASSKGPDRGLSSSGANVLTF
d_gene: NA; abundance: NA; len: 12; v_gene: TRBV29-1; j_gene: TRBJ2-5; CDR3nt: TGCAGCGTTTTCTCCCTCCAAGAGACCCAGTACTTC; CDR3aa: CSVFSLQETQYF
d_gene: TRBD1; abundance: few; len: 16; v_gene: TRBV13; j_gene: TRBJ2-7; CDR3nt: TGTGCCAGCAGCGGCCTGGACAGGGTGGGCTCCTACGAGCAGTACTTC; CDR3aa: CASSGLDRVGSYEQYF
d_gene: NA; abundance: NA; len: 17; v_gene: TRBV2; j_gene: TRBJ1-5; CDR3nt: TGTGCCAGCAGTGTCTCGGGAGGGAATTGGGCGCGTCAGCCCCAGCATTTT; CDR3aa: CASSVSGGNWARQPQHF
d_gene: NA; abundance: few; len: 18; v_gene: TRBV9; j_gene: TRBJ2-3; CDR3nt: TGTGCCAGCAGCGTAAAGGGAGTGGGGGGATTAAGCACAGATACGCAGTATTTT; CDR3aa: CASSVKGVGGLSTDTQYF
d_gene: TRBD1; abundance: NA; len: 13; v_gene: TRBV11-2; j_gene: TRBJ1-6; CDR3nt: TGTGCCAGCAGCTTAGACAGGGGGTCACCCCTCCACTTT; CDR3aa: CASSLDRGSPLHF
d_gene: NA; abundance: few; len: 14; v_gene: TRBV2; j_gene: TRBJ1-5; CDR3nt: TGTGCCAGCAGTTCCAACGGTATGTATCAGCCCCAGCATTTT; CDR3aa: CASSSNGMYQPQHF
d_gene: TRBD1; abundance: NA; len: 12; v_gene: TRBV5-1; j_gene: TRBJ2-3; CDR3nt: TGCGCCAGCAGCTCCGGACAGGGCGCGCAGTATTTT; CDR3aa: CASSSGQGAQYF
d_gene: NA; abundance: NA; len: 17; v_gene: TRBV30; j_gene: TRBJ2-3; CDR3nt: TGTGCCTGGAGTGTACATCGAGTTCCTAAGGGGGGGGATACGCAGTATTTT; CDR3aa: CAWSVHRVPKGGDTQYF
d_gene: TRBD2; abundance: NA; len: 15; v_gene: TRBV19; j_gene: TRBJ2-1; CDR3nt: TGTGCCAGTAGAATACTAGCGGGGGGAGGTAATGAGCAGTTCTTC; CDR3aa: CASRILAGGGNEQFF
d_gene: TRBD1; abundance: NA; len: 16; v_gene: TRBV7-9; j_gene: TRBJ2-7; CDR3nt: TGTGCCAGCAGTGATCTTCCGGGACAGGGGGAGGGCGAGCAGTACTTC; CDR3aa: CASSDLPGQGEGEQYF
d_gene: TRBD1; abundance: few; len: 16; v_gene: TRBV7-6; j_gene: TRBJ1-2; CDR3nt: TGTGCCAGCAGCTTACGGGTCGAGGACAGGGGATATGGCTACACCTTC; CDR3aa: CASSLRVEDRGYGYTF
d_gene: TRBD2; abundance: once; len: 13; v_gene: TRBV30; j_gene: TRBJ2-1; CDR3nt: TGTGCCTGGAGTGTACAGAGCGGGGGGTCTCCGTTCTTC; CDR3aa: CAWSVQSGGSPFF
d_gene: NA; abundance: NA; len: 17; v_gene: TRBV9; j_gene: TRBJ1-3; CDR3nt: TGTGCCAGCAGCGTAGGGGGCAGTCGAAGCTCTGGAAACACCATATATTTT; CDR3aa: CASSVGGSRSSGNTIYF
d_gene: TRBD2; abundance: NA; len: 13; v_gene: TRBV19; j_gene: TRBJ2-1; CDR3nt: TGTGCCAGTAGTATCGGGGGGGGCGATGAGCAGTTCTTC; CDR3aa: CASSIGGGDEQFF
d_gene: TRBD1; abundance: NA; len: 14; v_gene: TRBV6-1; j_gene: TRBJ1-4; CDR3nt: TGTGCCAGCAGTGACGGACAGGGGTTGGCGAAACTGTTTTTT; CDR3aa: CASSDGQGLAKLFF
d_gene: TRBD1; abundance: few; len: 13; v_gene: TRBV5-1; j_gene: TRBJ2-7; CDR3nt: TGCGCCAGCAGTCCCAGGACAGGAGGCGAGCAGTACTTC; CDR3aa: CASSPRTGGEQYF
d_gene: NA; abundance: NA; len: 12; v_gene: TRBV5-5; j_gene: TRBJ2-7; CDR3nt: TGTGCCAGCAGCTTAATTGACAACGAGCAGTACTTC; CDR3aa: CASSLIDNEQYF
d_gene: TRBD2; abundance: NA; len: 15; v_gene: TRBV5-1; j_gene: TRBJ2-7; CDR3nt: TGCGCCAGCAGCTTAAGGGCTAGCGGGGGTCTCGAGCAGTACTTC; CDR3aa: CASSLRASGGLEQYF
d_gene: TRBD1; abundance: NA; len: 13; v_gene: TRBV19; j_gene: TRBJ2-7; CDR3nt: TGTGCCAGTGGTCACAGGGGGTCCTACGAGCAGTACTTC; CDR3aa: CASGHRGSYEQYF
d_gene: NA; abundance: NA; len: 14; v_gene: TRBV2; j_gene: TRBJ1-1; CDR3nt: TGTGCCAGCAGTGAAGTAGAGAGGGACACTGAAGCTTTCTTT; CDR3aa: CASSEVERDTEAFF
d_gene: TRBD1; abundance: once; len: 16; v_gene: TRBV7-9; j_gene: TRBJ2-7; CDR3nt: TGTGCCAGCAACCGACCGGGGACAGGGTCTGTCTACGAGCAGTACTTC; CDR3aa: CASNRPGTGSVYEQYF
d_gene: TRBD2; abundance: NA; len: 19; v_gene: TRBV7-9; j_gene: TRBJ2-1; CDR3nt: TGTGCCAGCAGCTTAGCGCGATTCGGAGCGGGGGGGCTGGGGAATGAGCAGTTCTTC; CDR3aa: CASSLARFGAGGLGNEQFF